The next 32 T cell receptor beta chains were all read from a single sample in a study of blood T cell repertoires in COVID-19. Sequenced by immunoSEQ multiplex PCR; TCRdb stores in-frame clones only, minus some. The sample contains roughly 290,000 clones, about 89% of which appear only once. The source material was peripheral blood. These receptor sequences come from a woman aged 45-65 years who had recovered from COVID-19.

The chain employs TRBV7-2 and TRBJ1-2; D is undetermined. Trimming cost V 6 bases and J 3 bases, with 14 bases left between them. The CDR3 contains 14 residues. Germline CDR1 reads SGHTA; CDR2 reads FQGNSA. The chain's CDR3 is CASRDNTGDYGYTF. The CDR3 DNA sequence: TGTGCCAGCAGGGATAATACCGGGGACTATGGCTACACCTTC. The full variable domain, its missing parts supplied by reference TRBV7-2 and TRBJ1-2, is GAGVSQSPSNKVTEKGKDVELRCDPISGHTALYWYRQSLGQGLEFLIYFQGNSAPDKSGLPSDRFSAERTGGSVSTLTIQRTQQEDSAVYLCASRDNTGDYGYTFGSGTRLTVV.

V usage is TRBV6-2 or TRBV6-3 and J usage is TRBJ1-1, with D perhaps TRBD1 (6 bases). Between the trimmed V and J ends, which lost 5 bases and 0 bases, there was a span of 10 bases. This CDR3 is 14 amino acids long. The germline V gene has CDR1 MNHEY and CDR2 SVGEGT. The CDR3 nucleotides read TGTGCCAGCAGTCCCGGACAGCTGAACACTGAAGCTTTCTTT. It yields the protein CASSPGQLNTEAFF.

CDR3 sequence (DNA): TGTGCCAGTAGTAGACGACAGGGGGCGCTAGCTGGGGCCAACGTCCTGACTTTC. Translating gives CASSRRQGALAGANVLTF. The J gene is TRBJ2-6, the V gene TRBV19; 10 positions match TRBD1. CDR1 LNHDA and CDR2 SQIVND come from the germline V gene (reference sequence). CDR3 length: 18 residues. With 4 bases clipped from V and 2 bases from J, the junction kept 8 bases outside the gene matches.

The chain uses TRBV28 and TRBJ1-6; D remains ambiguous. This CDR3 is 15 amino acids long. Germline CDR1 reads MDHEN; CDR2 reads SYDVKM. The V end was cut by 6 bases, the J end by 5 bases, with 14 bases between. The CDR3 region has the DNA TGTGCCAGCAGACAAACCGGGAGGCATAATTCACCCCTCCACTTT. It codes for CASRQTGRHNSPLHF.

The chain links TRBV5-4 to TRBJ1-5, with D uncertain. The CDR3 totals 13 residues. Trimming stripped 0 bases from V and 4 bases from J, with 5 bases between. Germline lookup yields CDR1 SGHNT and CDR2 YYREEE (reference sequence). CDR3 sequence reads: CASSLGANQPQHF. Written as DNA, the CDR3 is TGTGCCAGCAGCTTGGGTGCGAATCAGCCCCAGCATTTT.

The chain carries TRBV10-2 and TRBJ2-1; 7 nucleotides line up with TRBD1. V gave up 8 bases and J gave up 4 bases; unmatched junction bases: 8. There are 14 residues in the CDR3. Germline CDR1 is WSHSY and CDR2 is SAAADI. The CDR3 reads CASLQGGLYNEQFF. The CDR3 DNA is TGCGCCAGCTTGCAAGGGGGCCTTTACAATGAGCAGTTCTTC.

This clone was picked up a small number of times. This chain joins TRBV28 and TRBJ1-5, with D possibly TRBD1 on 6 matching bases. CDR1 is MDHEN and CDR2 is SYDVKM in the germline V gene. The CDR3 consists of 15 residues. V shed 4 bases and J shed 1 base, with 11 bases lying between them. CDR3 sequence (DNA): TGTGCCAGCAGTTCGGGACAAATAAGCAATCAGCCCCAGCATTTT. It specifies CASSSGQISNQPQHF.

V is TRBV29-1 and J is TRBJ2-7; TRBD2 matches 13 bases. The CDR3 loop spans 15 amino acids. CDR1 and CDR2 (germline): SQVTM, ANQGSEA. V trimming: 3 bases; J trimming: 0 bases; junction bases outside the gene matches: 2. The CDR3 DNA reads TGCAGCGTTGAGGGACTAGCGGGACTCTCCTACGAGCAGTACTTC. Translated: CSVEGLAGLSYEQYF.

To note about this clone: The sample carries other DNA sequences with the same CDR3. The V gene is TRBV6-5, the J gene TRBJ1-2, with 7 bases aligning to TRBD1. There are 14 residues in the CDR3. V trimming: 4 bases; J trimming: 1 base; junction bases outside the gene matches: 3. The germline CDR1 and CDR2 sequences are MNHEY and SVGAGI. CDR3 coding DNA: TGTGCCAGCAGTTCCCCAGGGGGTAACTATGGCTACACCTTC. This sequence encodes CASSSPGGNYGYTF.

The chain links TRBV19 to TRBJ2-1; no clear D gene. The CDR3 runs 15 residues. Germline-derived CDR1 and CDR2 are LNHDA and SQIVND (reference sequence). V lost 6 bases, J lost 9 bases, and 21 bases lay in between. CDR3 coding DNA: TGTGCCAGTAGCCCAGAAGGCAGGCGCAACAGTGAGCAGTTCTTC. This sequence encodes CASSPEGRRNSEQFF.

The chain joins TRBV20-1 to TRBJ2-5, with a tentative D call TRBD2 (6 bases). This CDR3 has 11 amino acids. Trimming left V 7 bases short and J 2 bases short, with 8 bases between. Germline V gives CDR1 DFQATT, CDR2 SNEGSKA (reference sequence). DNA of the CDR3: TGCAGTGGTCGGGGGCAAGAGACCCAGTACTTC. Its protein is CSGRGQETQYF.

The genes are TRBV5-1 and TRBJ2-3; a weak D match, TRBD2 (6 bases). V gave up 0 bases and J gave up 3 bases, with 29 bases separating them. The CDR3 is 21 residues long. CDR1 and CDR2 from the germline V gene are SGHRS and YFSETQ. DNA for the CDR3: TGCGCCAGCAGCTTGGGCACTAGCTATCAACCGACCTTAGCACATACAGATACGCAGTATTTT. It specifies CASSLGTSYQPTLAHTDTQYF. Full variable domain (missing parts from reference TRBV5-1 and TRBJ2-3): KAGVTQTPRYLIKTRGQQVTLSCSPISGHRSVSWYQQTPGQGLQFLFEYFSETQRNKGNFPGRFSGRQFSNSRSEMNVSTLELGDSALYLCASSLGTSYQPTLAHTDTQYFGPGTRLTVL.

This chain uses TRBV15 with TRBJ1-1; perhaps TRBD1 as D (5 bases). The germline V gene has CDR1 LNHNV and CDR2 YYDKDF (reference sequence). V lost 5 bases to trimming and J lost 0 bases, with 13 bases between them. The CDR3 runs to 15 residues. This CDR3 reads CATSPTGTVNTEAFF. The CDR3 nucleotides are TGTGCCACCAGCCCTACCGGGACTGTGAACACTGAAGCTTTCTTT.

This clone was detected only a few times. The V gene is TRBV7-8, the J gene TRBJ1-4; 7 nucleotides line up with TRBD1. Germline assignment: CDR1 SGHVS and CDR2 FQNEAQ. The J segment lost 8 bases and the V segment lost 2 bases, leaving 5 bases of the junction unmatched. The length of the CDR3 is 14 residues. The DNA for the CDR3 is TGTGCCAGCAGCTTACGAGAGGGGGCGGAAAAACTGTTTTTT. Its protein is CASSLREGAEKLFF.

About this clone itself: Distinct nucleotide sequences in the sample also encode this CDR3. The chain recombines TRBV28 with TRBJ1-3; D remains ambiguous. Germline V gene lookup returns CDR1 MDHEN and CDR2 SYDVKM. The CDR3 is 12 residues long. The germline V and J ends were trimmed by 2 bases and 3 bases, with 2 bases remaining between them. CDR3 in amino acids: CASSLLGNTIYF. The CDR3 DNA sequence: TGTGCCAGCAGTTTACTTGGAAACACCATATATTTT.

V gene TRBV7-2 combines with J gene TRBJ2-1; TRBD2 aligns across 10 bases. The germline V gene has CDR1 SGHTA and CDR2 FQGNSA. CDR3 length: 16 amino acids. The junction had 7 bases not matched to a gene; V was cut back by 1 base and J by 7 bases. CDR3 sequence reads: CASSLEAGGLRNEQFF. DNA for the CDR3: TGTGCCAGCAGCTTAGAAGCGGGAGGGCTTAGGAATGAGCAGTTCTTC.

V usage is TRBV5-1 and J usage is TRBJ2-5; weak D call: TRBD1 (5 bases). V lost 0 bases and J lost 1, with 10 bases in between. This CDR3 spans 15 amino acids. The germline CDR1 and CDR2 sequences are SGHRS and YFSETQ. CDR3 loop: CASSLVREPQETQYF. The CDR3 DNA follows: TGCGCCAGCAGCTTGGTCAGGGAACCCCAAGAGACCCAGTACTTC.

The chain carries TRBV6-2 or TRBV6-3 and TRBJ2-1, with no clear D. CDR3 length equals 13 residues. Between the trimmed V and J ends, which lost 2 bases and 6 bases, there was a span of 8 bases. Per germline, CDR1 MNHEY and CDR2 SVGEGT. In DNA form, the CDR3 reads TGTGCCAGCAGTTACGGCTCCACCAATGAGCAGTTCTTC. Amino acids: CASSYGSTNEQFF.

The rearrangement joins TRBV28 to TRBJ1-1; the D is unclear. Germline V gives CDR1 MDHEN, CDR2 SYDVKM. Trimming took 11 bases from V and 1 from J, leaving 11 bases between them. This CDR3 is built from 12 residues. CDR3 nucleotide sequence: TGTGCCTTGAGGTCTTGGAACACTGAAGCTTTCTTT. It codes for CALRSWNTEAFF. Full variable domain (missing parts from reference TRBV28 and TRBJ1-1): DVKVTQSSRYLVKRTGEKVFLECVQDMDHENMFWYRQDPGLGLRLIYFSYDVKMKEKGDIPEGYSVSREKKERFSLILESASTNQTSMYLCALRSWNTEAFFGQGTRLTVV.

The chain carries TRBV14 and TRBJ1-1, with a tentative D call TRBD1 (5 bases). The germline V gene encodes CDR1 SGHDN and CDR2 FVKESK. This CDR3 is 14 amino acids long. Trimming removed 1 base from V and 1 base from J, with 7 bases in between. CDR3 protein: CASSQVRGNTEAFF. The CDR3 region has the DNA TGTGCCAGCAGCCAAGTAAGGGGGAACACTGAAGCTTTCTTT.

The chain has TRBV27 and TRBJ1-3; D possibly corresponds to TRBD1 (5 bases). V dropped 6 bases and J dropped 0 bases, with 12 bases sitting between them. This CDR3 contains 15 residues. Germline assignment: CDR1 MNHEY and CDR2 SMNVEV (reference sequence). The CDR3 nucleotides read TGTGCCAGCAGAACAGGTGGGGACTCTGGAAACACCATATATTTT. Encoded protein: CASRTGGDSGNTIYF.

The chain recombines TRBV7-9 with TRBJ2-2; the D gene is possibly TRBD1 (6 bases). The V gene's germline CDR1 is SEHNR and CDR2 FQNEAQ (reference sequence). This CDR3 is 14 amino acids long. V was cut by 8 bases and J by 1 base, with 11 bases left in between. CDR3 DNA sequence: TGTGCCAGCGGGACAACTGAGAACACCGGGGAGCTGTTTTTT. Translation: CASGTTENTGELFF.

The gene calls are TRBV10-1 and TRBJ2-3; 9 bases are shared with TRBD1. From germline, CDR1 is WNHNN and CDR2 SYGVQD (reference sequence). The CDR3 covers 13 residues. V lost 10 bases and J lost 3; bases outside the gene matches: 5. The CDR3 DNA sequence: TGCGCCAACCGGGACAGGGAAACAGATACGCAGTATTTT. This encodes CANRDRETDTQYF.

The rearrangement joins TRBV7-2 to TRBJ2-2; 8 nucleotides match TRBD1. V shed 4 bases, J shed 3 bases, and the junction held 4 bases outside the gene matches. The CDR3 is 15 amino acids. Germline assignment: CDR1 SGHTA and CDR2 FQGNSA. CDR3 in amino acids: CASSSNRGDTGELFF. The DNA of the CDR3 is TGTGCCAGCAGCTCGAACAGGGGGGACACCGGGGAGCTGTTTTTT.

The V gene is TRBV24-1, the J gene TRBJ1-1; the match to TRBD1 covers 10 bases. Germline V gene data show CDR1 as KGHDR and CDR2 as SFDVKD. CDR3 length: 16 residues. V shed 4 bases, J shed 12 bases, and the junction held 16 bases outside the gene matches. CDR3 protein: CATSDSDTRDRGRTFF. CDR3 in DNA: TGTGCCACCAGTGACTCGGACACCCGGGACAGGGGTAGAACTTTCTTT.

This clone was seen at least ten times. CDR3 sequence reads: CATSRDMTGVNTGELFF. CDR3 DNA: TGTGCCACCAGCAGAGATATGACAGGGGTGAACACCGGGGAGCTGTTTTTT. This chain connects TRBV15 to TRBJ2-2; 8 nucleotides align to TRBD1. The trim removed 0 bases at V and 1 base at J, leaving 4 bases unmatched. CDR1 is LNHNV and CDR2 is YYDKDF in the germline V gene (reference sequence). The CDR3 has 17 amino acids. The full variable domain, with the rest looked up from reference TRBV15 and TRBJ2-2, is DAMVIQNPRYQVTQFGKPVTLSCSQTLNHNVMYWYQQKSSQAPKLLFHYYDKDFNNEADTPDNFQSRRPNTSFCFLDIRSPGLGDTAMYLCATSRDMTGVNTGELFFGEGSRLTVL.

V is TRBV7-2 and J is TRBJ2-5; D call uncertain. This CDR3 is built from 14 residues. V was cut by 3 bases and J by 5 bases, with 13 bases left in between. CDR1 and CDR2 (germline): SGHTA, FQGNSA. This CDR3 is CASSLHLGRETQYF. In DNA form, the CDR3 reads TGTGCCAGCAGCTTGCATCTAGGTCGGGAGACCCAGTACTTC.

The chain links TRBV7-9 to TRBJ1-3, with TRBD1 as a possible D gene (5 bases). The CDR3 loop spans 14 amino acids. From germline, CDR1 is SEHNR and CDR2 FQNEAQ (reference sequence). V shed 3 bases and J shed 1 base, with 7 bases lying between them. CDR3 in amino acids: CASSLKGSGNTIYF. CDR3 nucleotides: TGTGCCAGCAGCTTGAAGGGGTCTGGAAACACCATATATTTT.

This rearrangement joins TRBV28 to TRBJ2-1, with a weak D call TRBD1 (5 bases). Germline lookup yields CDR1 MDHEN and CDR2 SYDVKM. Trimming shortened V by 4 bases and J by 8 bases, and 9 bases separated the two germline ends. The CDR3 length is 12 residues. CDR3: CASSSRRDEQFF. The CDR3 bases are TGTGCCAGCAGTTCACGCAGGGATGAGCAGTTCTTC.

The chain links TRBV19 to TRBJ2-7; D possibly corresponds to TRBD1 (6 bases). CDR3 length: 15 residues. CDR1 is LNHDA and CDR2 is SQIVND in the germline V gene (reference sequence). V was trimmed by 6 bases and J by 2 bases, leaving 17 bases between them. CDR3 coding DNA: TGTGCCAGTAGCCTGGGCCGACAGGCCCCCTACGAGCAGTACTTC. This encodes CASSLGRQAPYEQYF. Drawing the rest from reference TRBV19 and TRBJ2-7, the complete variable domain is DGGITQSPKYLFRKEGQNVTLSCEQNLNHDAMYWYRQDPGQGLRLIYYSQIVNDFQKGDIAEGYSVSREKKESFPLTVTSAQKNPTAFYLCASSLGRQAPYEQYFGPGTRLTVT.

The chain uses TRBV11-3 and TRBJ2-1; weak D call: TRBD2 (5 bases). This CDR3 comprises 15 residues. V lost 2 bases, J lost 1 base, and 9 bases lay in between. Germline V gene sequence: CDR1 SGHNT, CDR2 YENEEA. The CDR3 nucleotides read TGTGCCAGCAGCTTATCGAGAGGGTCCTACAATGAGCAGTTCTTC. Translation gives CASSLSRGSYNEQFF.

V is TRBV11-2 and J is TRBJ2-7; 16 bases line up with TRBD2. Per the germline V gene, CDR1 is SGHAT and CDR2 is FQNNGV. This CDR3 is built from 17 residues. J gave up 7 bases and V 5 bases, and 11 bases lay outside the gene matches. The CDR3 region is CASSQTASGLAGGEQYF. CDR3 sequence (DNA): TGTGCCAGCAGCCAAACCGCATCGGGACTAGCGGGGGGGGAGCAGTACTTC.